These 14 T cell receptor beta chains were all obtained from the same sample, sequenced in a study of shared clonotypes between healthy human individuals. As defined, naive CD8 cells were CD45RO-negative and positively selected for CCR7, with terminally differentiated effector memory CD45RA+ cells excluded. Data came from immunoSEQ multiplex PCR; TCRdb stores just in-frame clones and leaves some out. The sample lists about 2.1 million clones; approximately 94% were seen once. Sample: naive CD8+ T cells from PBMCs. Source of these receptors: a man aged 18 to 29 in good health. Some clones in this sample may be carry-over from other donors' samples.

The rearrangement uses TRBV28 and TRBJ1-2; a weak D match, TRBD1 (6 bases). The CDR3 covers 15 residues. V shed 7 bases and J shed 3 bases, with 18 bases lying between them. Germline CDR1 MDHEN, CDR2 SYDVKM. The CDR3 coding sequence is TGTGCCAGCACCCCGATCGGGGGCTCGTACTATGGCTACACCTTC. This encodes CASTPIGGSYYGYTF.

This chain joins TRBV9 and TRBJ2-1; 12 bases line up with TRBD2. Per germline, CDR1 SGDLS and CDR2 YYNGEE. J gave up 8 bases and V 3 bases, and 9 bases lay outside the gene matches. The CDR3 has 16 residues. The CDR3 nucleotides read TGTGCCAGCAGCGAAAGACTAGCGGGAGCGGTCGATGAGCAGTTCTTC. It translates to CASSERLAGAVDEQFF. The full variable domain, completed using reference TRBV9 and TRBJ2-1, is DSGVTQTPKHLITATGQRVTLRCSPRSGDLSVYWYQQSLDQGLQFLIQYYNGEERAKGNILERFSAQQFPDLHSELNLSSLELGDSALYFCASSERLAGAVDEQFFGPGTRLTVL.

CDR3 in DNA: TGCGCCAGCAGCCAAGATGGGGTTCAATATGGCTACACCTTC. Encoded protein: CASSQDGVQYGYTF. The chain recombines TRBV4-1 with TRBJ1-2; D remains ambiguous. The CDR3 has 14 amino acids. V lost 0 bases and J lost 5, with 10 bases in between. Germline loops: CDR1 MGHRA, CDR2 YSYEKL.

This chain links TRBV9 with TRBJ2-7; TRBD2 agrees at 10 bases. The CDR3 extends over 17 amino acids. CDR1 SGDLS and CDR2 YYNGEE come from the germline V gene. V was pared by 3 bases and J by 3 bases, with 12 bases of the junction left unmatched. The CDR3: CASSAHGASGSNYEQYF. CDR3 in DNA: TGTGCCAGCAGCGCACATGGGGCTAGCGGGAGTAACTACGAGCAGTACTTC. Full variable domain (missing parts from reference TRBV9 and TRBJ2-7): DSGVTQTPKHLITATGQRVTLRCSPRSGDLSVYWYQQSLDQGLQFLIQYYNGEERAKGNILERFSAQQFPDLHSELNLSSLELGDSALYFCASSAHGASGSNYEQYFGPGTRLTVT.

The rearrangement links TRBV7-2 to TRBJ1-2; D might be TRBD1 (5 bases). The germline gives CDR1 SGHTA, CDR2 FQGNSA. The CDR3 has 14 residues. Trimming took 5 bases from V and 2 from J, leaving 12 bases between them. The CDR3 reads CASSLGDSNYGYTF. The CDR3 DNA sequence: TGTGCCAGCAGCCTAGGGGATTCGAACTATGGCTACACCTTC. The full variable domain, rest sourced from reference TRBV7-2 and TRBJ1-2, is GAGVSQSPSNKVTEKGKDVELRCDPISGHTALYWYRQSLGQGLEFLIYFQGNSAPDKSGLPSDRFSAERTGGSVSTLTIQRTQQEDSAVYLCASSLGDSNYGYTFGSGTRLTVV.

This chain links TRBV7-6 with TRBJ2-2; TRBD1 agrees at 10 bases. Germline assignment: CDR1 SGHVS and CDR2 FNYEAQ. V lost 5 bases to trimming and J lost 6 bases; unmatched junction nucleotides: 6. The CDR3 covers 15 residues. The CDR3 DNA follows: TGTGCCAGCAGCCTCGGGACAGGGGTGGCCGGGGAGCTGTTTTTT. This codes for CASSLGTGVAGELFF.

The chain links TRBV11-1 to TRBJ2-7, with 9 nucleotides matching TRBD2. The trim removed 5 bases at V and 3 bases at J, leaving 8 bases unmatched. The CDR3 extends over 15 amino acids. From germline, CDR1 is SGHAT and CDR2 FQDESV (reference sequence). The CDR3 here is CASSPLAGNFYEQYF. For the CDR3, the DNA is TGTGCCAGCAGCCCCCTAGCGGGGAATTTCTACGAGCAGTACTTC.

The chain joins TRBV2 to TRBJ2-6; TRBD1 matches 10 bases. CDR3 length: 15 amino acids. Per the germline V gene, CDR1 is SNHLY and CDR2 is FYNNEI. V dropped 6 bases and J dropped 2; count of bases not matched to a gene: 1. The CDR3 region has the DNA TGTGCCAGCAGCGACAGGGGGCCTGGGGCCAACGTCCTGACTTTC. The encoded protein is CASSDRGPGANVLTF.

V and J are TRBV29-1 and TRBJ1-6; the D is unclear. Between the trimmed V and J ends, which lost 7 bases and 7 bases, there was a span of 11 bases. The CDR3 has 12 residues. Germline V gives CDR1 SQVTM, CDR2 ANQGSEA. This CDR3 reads CSARVGNSPLHF. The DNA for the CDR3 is TGCAGCGCCCGGGTGGGGAATTCACCCCTCCACTTT.

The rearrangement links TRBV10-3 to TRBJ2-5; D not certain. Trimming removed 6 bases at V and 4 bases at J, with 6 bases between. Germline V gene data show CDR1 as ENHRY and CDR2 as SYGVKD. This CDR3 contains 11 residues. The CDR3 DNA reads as TGTGCCATCAGGGACCGAGAGACCCAGTACTTC. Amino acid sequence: CAIRDRETQYF.

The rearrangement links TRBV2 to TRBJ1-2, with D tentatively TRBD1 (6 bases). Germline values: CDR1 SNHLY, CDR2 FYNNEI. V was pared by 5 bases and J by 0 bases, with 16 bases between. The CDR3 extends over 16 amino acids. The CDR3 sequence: CASSNRIQGSNYGYTF. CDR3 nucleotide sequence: TGTGCCAGCAGTAACCGTATACAGGGATCTAACTATGGCTACACCTTC. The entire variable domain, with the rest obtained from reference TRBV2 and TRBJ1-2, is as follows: EPEVTQTPSHQVTQMGQEVILRCVPISNHLYFYWYRQILGQKVEFLVSFYNNEISEKSEIFDDQFSVERPDGSNFTLKIRSTKLEDSAMYFCASSNRIQGSNYGYTFGSGTRLTVV.

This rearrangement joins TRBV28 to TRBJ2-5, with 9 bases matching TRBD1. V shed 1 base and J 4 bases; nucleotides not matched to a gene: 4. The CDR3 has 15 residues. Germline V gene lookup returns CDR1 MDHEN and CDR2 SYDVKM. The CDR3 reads CASSLSGTGIETQYF. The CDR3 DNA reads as TGTGCCAGCAGTTTATCCGGGACAGGGATAGAGACCCAGTACTTC.

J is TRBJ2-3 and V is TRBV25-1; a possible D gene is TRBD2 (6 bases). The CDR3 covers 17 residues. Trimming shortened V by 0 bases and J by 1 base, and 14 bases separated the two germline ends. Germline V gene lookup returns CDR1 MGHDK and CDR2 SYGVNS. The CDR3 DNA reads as TGTGCCAGCAGTGAATATACCGGAGCGGGTCGCACAGATACGCAGTATTTT. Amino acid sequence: CASSEYTGAGRTDTQYF.

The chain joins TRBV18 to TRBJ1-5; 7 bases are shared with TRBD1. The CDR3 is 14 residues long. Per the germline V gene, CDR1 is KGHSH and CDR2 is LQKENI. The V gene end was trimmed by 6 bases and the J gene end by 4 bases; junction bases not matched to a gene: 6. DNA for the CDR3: TGTGCCAGCTCGATGGACAGGTTAAATCAGCCCCAGCATTTT. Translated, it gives CASSMDRLNQPQHF.